The 18 T cell receptor beta chains below were found in one sample sequenced in a study of cytomegalovirus exposure and HLA in healthy donors. Primers: 60 Vbeta forward and 13 Jbeta reverse. Produced via immunoSEQ multiplex PCR; TCRdb's table is partial and in-frame only. The sample includes about 140,000 clones, 79% of them seen just once. Sequencing was carried out using PBMCs. The receptors here all came from a man aged 18 to 29 in good health and CMV-seronegative.

The chain combines TRBV6-6 with TRBJ2-2, with 8 bases aligning to TRBD1. This CDR3 contains 16 residues. With V trimmed by 7 bases and J by 4 bases, 11 bases remained unmatched. Germline V gene data show CDR1 as MNHNY and CDR2 as SVGAGI (reference sequence). This CDR3 reads CASTTTGTGFTGELFF. CDR3 in DNA: TGTGCCAGCACCACAACCGGGACAGGCTTCACCGGGGAGCTGTTTTTT.

The chain couples TRBV7-9 to TRBJ1-2, with D perhaps matching TRBD1 (5 bases). Deletions cut 5 bases from V and 3 bases from J, with 16 bases between. Germline lookup yields CDR1 SEHNR and CDR2 FQNEAQ (reference sequence). There are 15 residues in the CDR3. CDR3 sequence (DNA): TGTGCCAGCAGCCGCCCGGAGGGGCGTTACTATGGCTACACCTTC. Translated: CASSRPEGRYYGYTF.

CDR3 sequence: CAWTLGGHGYTF. As DNA, the CDR3 is TGTGCCTGGACCCTCGGGGGGCATGGCTACACCTTC. The chain couples TRBV30 to TRBJ1-2; D perhaps matches TRBD1 (6 bases). This CDR3 has 12 residues. The germline V gene has CDR1 GTSNPN and CDR2 SVGIG (reference sequence). Trimming shortened V by 4 bases and J by 6 bases, and 12 bases separated the two germline ends.

The chain joins TRBV6-5 to TRBJ1-6, with D unresolved. From germline, CDR1 is MNHEY and CDR2 SVGAGI. The CDR3 is made up of 16 amino acids. The germline V and J ends were trimmed by 4 bases and 8 bases, with 18 bases remaining between them. CDR3 sequence reads: CASSSVYDPRYSPLHF. In nucleotides, the CDR3 is TGTGCCAGCAGTTCAGTTTACGACCCGAGGTATTCACCCCTCCACTTT.

The chain combines TRBV19 with TRBJ2-2, with D unresolved. The CDR3 runs to 14 residues. The germline V gene has CDR1 LNHDA and CDR2 SQIVND (reference sequence). The DNA for the CDR3 is TGTGCGTCCCGCAGGTACTTGGGCACCGGGGAGCTGTTTTTT. It translates to CASRRYLGTGELFF.

V and J are TRBV5-1 and TRBJ1-1; 9 bases match TRBD1. There are 15 residues in the CDR3. Per the germline V gene, CDR1 is SGHRS and CDR2 is YFSETQ. With V trimmed by 0 bases and J by 6 bases, 6 bases remained unmatched. The CDR3 sequence: CASSLAGQGFSEAFF. The CDR3 DNA reads TGCGCCAGCAGCTTGGCGGGACAGGGCTTTTCTGAAGCTTTCTTT.

The chain carries TRBV7-9 and TRBJ1-2; 8 positions match TRBD1. Germline CDR1 and CDR2: SEHNR and FQNEAQ (reference sequence). This CDR3 is 12 amino acids long. J lost 8 bases, V lost 4 bases, and 3 bases had no gene match. CDR3: CASSWTGRGYTF. The CDR3 region has the DNA TGTGCCAGCAGCTGGACAGGGAGAGGCTACACCTTC.

The V call is TRBV7-6, the J call TRBJ2-3; 8 positions agree with TRBD1. The V gene's germline CDR1 is SGHVS and CDR2 FNYEAQ. V was clipped by 1 base and J by 3 bases; unmatched bases: 0. CDR3 length: 14 amino acids. CDR3: CASSLGTGTDTQYF. The CDR3 DNA reads TGTGCCAGCAGCTTAGGGACAGGGACAGATACGCAGTATTTT.

This clone appeared a few times. V usage is TRBV29-1 and J usage is TRBJ1-1; D might be TRBD1 (5 bases). V gave up 6 bases and J gave up 0 bases, with 14 bases separating them. This CDR3 is 14 amino acids long. Germline V gene data show CDR1 as SQVTM and CDR2 as ANQGSEA. CDR3 DNA sequence: TGCAGCGTCCGACAGCAGAGACTGAACACTGAAGCTTTCTTT. It codes for CSVRQQRLNTEAFF.

The chain has TRBV30 and TRBJ1-1, with 8 positions matching TRBD1. Looked up from germline, CDR1 is GTSNPN and CDR2 is SVGIG (reference sequence). CDR3 size: 15 residues. The V gene end was trimmed by 2 bases and the J gene end by 0 bases; junction bases not matched to a gene: 5. In nucleotides, the CDR3 is TGTGCCTGGAGTCGGGACAGGTGGTTGAACACTGAAGCTTTCTTT. It encodes CAWSRDRWLNTEAFF.

This clone was picked up a small number of times. This rearrangement joins TRBV4-3 to TRBJ1-5; D is unresolved. Germline V gene sequence: CDR1 LGHNA, CDR2 YSLEER. This CDR3 contains 15 residues. Trimming stripped 2 bases from V and 4 bases from J, with 12 bases between. CDR3 sequence reads: CASSQWLNPNQPQHF. In DNA, the CDR3 is TGCGCCAGCAGCCAATGGCTTAACCCGAATCAGCCCCAGCATTTT.

The chain couples TRBV7-2 to TRBJ1-6; 7 bases map to TRBD1. Germline V lookup: CDR1 SGHTA, CDR2 FQGNSA. The V segment lost 4 bases and the J segment 4 bases; nucleotides outside the gene matches: 4. The CDR3 has 15 amino acids. CDR3 sequence reads: CASSSLTGYNSPLHF. DNA of the CDR3: TGTGCCAGCAGCTCTTTGACAGGGTATAATTCACCCCTCCACTTT.

J is TRBJ1-4 and V is TRBV9, with D tentatively TRBD1 (6 bases). The CDR3 has 14 amino acids. The germline V gene has CDR1 SGDLS and CDR2 YYNGEE. Trimming stripped 4 bases from V and 5 bases from J, with 12 bases between. The CDR3 sequence is CASSLRDINEKLFF. CDR3 DNA sequence: TGTGCCAGCAGCCTACGGGACATAAATGAAAAACTGTTTTTT.

J is TRBJ2-7 and V is TRBV29-1; D might be TRBD1 (6 bases). V lost 1 base to trimming and J lost 4 bases, with 11 bases between them. CDR1 is SQVTM, CDR2 ANQGSEA, per germline. CDR3 length equals 13 residues. CDR3 amino acids: CSVEGGQKYEQYF. CDR3 sequence (DNA): TGCAGCGTTGAAGGCGGACAGAAATACGAGCAGTACTTC.

This chain connects TRBV9 to TRBJ1-5, with D perhaps matching TRBD1 (6 bases). The germline V and J ends were trimmed by 4 bases and 0 bases, with 11 bases remaining between them. The CDR3 sequence is 15 residues long. Germline V gene data show CDR1 as SGDLS and CDR2 as YYNGEE. This chain's CDR3 is CASSKGHNSNQPQHF. The CDR3 DNA reads TGTGCCAGCAGCAAGGGACACAATAGCAATCAGCCCCAGCATTTT.

About this clone itself: One junction end does not reproduce the germline sequence, and a read error may be involved. The V and J genes are TRBV25-1 and TRBJ1-2; tentatively, D is TRBD1 (6 bases). There are 12 residues in the CDR3. Germline CDR1 MGHDK, CDR2 SYGVNS. The CDR3 DNA is TGTGCCAGCAGTGAATTGGGGCAGGGGTACCACTTC. Translating gives CASSELGQGYHF.

The genes are TRBV7-8 and TRBJ2-3; tentative D call: TRBD1 (6 bases). The length of the CDR3 is 14 residues. Per germline, CDR1 SGHVS and CDR2 FQNEAQ. V was clipped by 5 bases and J by 3 bases, with 12 bases between them. The CDR3 bases are TGTGCCAGCAGCGGACGAACAGGGACAGATACGCAGTATTTT. This gives the protein CASSGRTGTDTQYF.

This clone was detected a few times. V is TRBV10-3 and J is TRBJ1-6; perhaps TRBD1 as D (6 bases). CDR3 length: 15 amino acids. The germline gives CDR1 ENHRY, CDR2 SYGVKD. V was shortened by 0 bases and J by 7 bases, with 10 bases between the two germline ends. CDR3 loop: CAISESGQINSPLHF. CDR3 DNA sequence: TGTGCCATCAGTGAGTCAGGACAGATCAATTCACCCCTCCACTTT.